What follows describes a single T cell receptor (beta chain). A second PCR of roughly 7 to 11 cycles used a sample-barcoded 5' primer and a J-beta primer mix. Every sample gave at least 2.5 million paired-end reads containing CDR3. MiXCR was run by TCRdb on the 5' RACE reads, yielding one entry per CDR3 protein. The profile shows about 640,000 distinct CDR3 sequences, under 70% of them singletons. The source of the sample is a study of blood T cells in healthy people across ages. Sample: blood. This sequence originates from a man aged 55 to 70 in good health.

DNA of the CDR3: TGTGCCAGCAGCTTCTCGCGGGGGGCCCAAGGGGAGCAGTTCTTC. It encodes CASSFSRGAQGEQFF. This chain links TRBV7-2 with TRBJ2-1; 8 bases fit TRBD2. The CDR3 has 15 residues. Germline CDR1 and CDR2: SGHTA and FQGNSA. The V and J ends lost 3 bases and 10 bases, in that order; junction bases with no gene match: 11.